The 6 T cell receptor beta chains in this list originate from one sample, sequenced in a study of cytomegalovirus exposure and HLA in healthy donors. The PCR was carried out with 60 Vbeta primers and 13 Jbeta primers. Method: immunoSEQ multiplex PCR; TCRdb's copy keeps in-frame clones and lacks some. The sample includes about 140,000 clones, 75% to 90% of them seen just once. Source material: PBMCs. The receptors derive from a man aged 40-49 years in good health and CMV-seronegative.

The chain joins TRBV15 to TRBJ1-4, with no clear D. The CDR3 has 14 amino acids. Trimming stripped 0 bases from V and 7 bases from J, with 9 bases between. CDR1 and CDR2 (germline): LNHNV, YYDKDF (reference sequence). The CDR3 DNA reads as TGTGCCACCAGCAGAGATCCGGGAGGTGAAAAACTGTTTTTT. It encodes CATSRDPGGEKLFF. The complete variable domain, with remaining parts taken from reference TRBV15 and TRBJ1-4, reads DAMVIQNPRYQVTQFGKPVTLSCSQTLNHNVMYWYQQKSSQAPKLLFHYYDKDFNNEADTPDNFQSRRPNTSFCFLDIRSPGLGDTAMYLCATSRDPGGEKLFFGSGTQLSVL.

The rearrangement links TRBV2 to TRBJ1-4; 7 bases fit TRBD1. V shed 10 bases, J shed 5 bases, and the junction held 7 bases outside the gene matches. The V gene's germline CDR1 is SNHLY and CDR2 FYNNEI. The CDR3 sequence is 13 residues long. The CDR3 DNA reads as TGTGCCACAGGGCGGACAGGAAATGAAAAACTGTTTTTT. Translating it yields CATGRTGNEKLFF.

The chain has TRBV6-5 and TRBJ1-1, with 7 bases lining up with TRBD1. V lost 6 bases to trimming and J lost 5 bases; unmatched junction nucleotides: 9. This CDR3 spans 14 amino acids. CDR1 is MNHEY and CDR2 is SVGAGI in the germline V gene. The CDR3 loop reads CASSSVRGRTEAFF. The CDR3 DNA sequence: TGTGCCAGCAGCTCCGTAAGGGGGCGGACTGAAGCTTTCTTT.

The gene calls are TRBV6-5 and TRBJ1-2, with unresolved D. Deletions cut 0 bases from V and 6 bases from J, with 14 bases between. There are 15 residues in the CDR3. CDR1 is MNHEY, CDR2 SVGAGI, per germline. CDR3 in DNA: TGTGCCAGCAGTTACTCAAGGACTCTCTTCGATGGCTACACCTTC. Protein product: CASSYSRTLFDGYTF.

This chain joins TRBV18 and TRBJ2-3; 9 nucleotides line up with TRBD2. J lost 2 bases, V lost 4 bases, and 4 bases had no gene match. This CDR3 has 15 amino acids. Germline lookup yields CDR1 KGHSH and CDR2 LQKENI. The CDR3 DNA follows: TGTGCCAGCTCACGAGGACTAGCGACCACAGATACGCAGTATTTT. Its protein is CASSRGLATTDTQYF.

The rearrangement links TRBV21-1 to TRBJ2-3; TRBD1 reflects the table's D call only, with no check against the DNA. TRBV21-1 is a pseudogene locus. The CDR3 is made up of 16 amino acids. The CDR3 nucleotides are TGTGCCAGCAGCGCAAGGACAGTTTCTAGCACAGATACGCAGTATTTT. This codes for CASSARTVSSTDTQYF.